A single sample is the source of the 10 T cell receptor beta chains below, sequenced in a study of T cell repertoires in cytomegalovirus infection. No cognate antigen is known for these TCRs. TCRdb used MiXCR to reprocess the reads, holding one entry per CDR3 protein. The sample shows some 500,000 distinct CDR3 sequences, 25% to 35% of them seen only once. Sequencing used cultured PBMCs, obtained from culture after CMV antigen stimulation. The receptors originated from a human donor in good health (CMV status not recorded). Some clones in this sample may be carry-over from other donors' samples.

CDR3: CASSSSSGRFYNEQFF. For the CDR3, the DNA is TGTGCCAGCAGTTCCTCTAGCGGGAGGTTCTACAATGAGCAGTTCTTC. This rearrangement joins TRBV27 to TRBJ2-1; 11 nucleotides match TRBD2. Germline V CDR1 and CDR2: MNHEY, SMNVEV (reference sequence). CDR3 length equals 16 residues. With 4 bases clipped from V and 3 bases from J, the junction kept 5 bases outside the gene matches.

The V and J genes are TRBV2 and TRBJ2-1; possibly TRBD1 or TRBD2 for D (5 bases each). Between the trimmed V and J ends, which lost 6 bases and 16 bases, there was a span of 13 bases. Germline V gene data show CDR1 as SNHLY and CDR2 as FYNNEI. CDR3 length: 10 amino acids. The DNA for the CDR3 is TGTGCCAGCAGAGGGACCCGGCAATTCTTC. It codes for CASRGTRQFF.

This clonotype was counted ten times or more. CDR3 in amino acids: CASSLGYQETQYF. The CDR3 bases are TGTGCCAGCAGCTTAGGGTACCAAGAGACCCAGTACTTC. The chain employs TRBV7-8 and TRBJ2-5; no clear D. The V end was cut by 1 base, the J end by 0 bases, with 3 bases between. In germline, CDR1 is SGHVS, CDR2 FQNEAQ. The CDR3 contains 13 residues.

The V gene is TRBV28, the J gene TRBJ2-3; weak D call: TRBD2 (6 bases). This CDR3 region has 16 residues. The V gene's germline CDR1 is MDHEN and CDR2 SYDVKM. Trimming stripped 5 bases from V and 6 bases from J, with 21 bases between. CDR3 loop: CASSPSGEAWGDTQYF. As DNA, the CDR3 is TGTGCCAGCAGTCCTTCGGGGGAGGCCTGGGGGGATACGCAGTATTTT.

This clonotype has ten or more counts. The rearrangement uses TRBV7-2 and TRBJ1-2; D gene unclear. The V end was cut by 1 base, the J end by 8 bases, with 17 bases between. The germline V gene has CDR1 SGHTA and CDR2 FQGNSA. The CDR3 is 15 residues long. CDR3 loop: CASSLGGGIVVGYTF. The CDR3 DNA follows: TGTGCCAGCAGCTTAGGGGGAGGGATTGTTGTGGGCTACACCTTC.

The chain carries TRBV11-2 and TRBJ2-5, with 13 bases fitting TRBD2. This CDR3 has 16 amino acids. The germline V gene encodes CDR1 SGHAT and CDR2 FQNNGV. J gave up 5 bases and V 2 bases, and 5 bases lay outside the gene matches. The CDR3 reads CASSLQGLAGSETQYF. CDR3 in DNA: TGTGCCAGCAGCTTACAGGGACTAGCGGGGAGCGAGACCCAGTACTTC. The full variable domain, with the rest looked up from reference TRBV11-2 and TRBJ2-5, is EAGVAQSPRYKIIEKRQSVAFWCNPISGHATLYWYQQILGQGPKLLIQFQNNGVVDDSQLPKDRFSAERLKGVDSTLKIQPAKLEDSAVYLCASSLQGLAGSETQYFGPGTRLLVL.

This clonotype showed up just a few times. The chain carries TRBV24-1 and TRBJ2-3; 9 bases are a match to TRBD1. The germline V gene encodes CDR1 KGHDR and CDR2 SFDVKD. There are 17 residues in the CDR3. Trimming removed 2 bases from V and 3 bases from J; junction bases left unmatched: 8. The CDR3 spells CATSDSGTGLNTDTQYF. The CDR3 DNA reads TGTGCCACCAGTGATTCCGGGACAGGGCTAAATACAGATACGCAGTATTTT.

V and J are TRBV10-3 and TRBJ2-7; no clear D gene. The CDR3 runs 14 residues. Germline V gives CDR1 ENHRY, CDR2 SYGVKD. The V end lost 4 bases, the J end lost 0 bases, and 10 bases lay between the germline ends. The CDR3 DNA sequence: TGTGCCATCAGTGCAGTGGGCGGCTCCTACGAGCAGTACGTC. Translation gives CAISAVGGSYEQYV.

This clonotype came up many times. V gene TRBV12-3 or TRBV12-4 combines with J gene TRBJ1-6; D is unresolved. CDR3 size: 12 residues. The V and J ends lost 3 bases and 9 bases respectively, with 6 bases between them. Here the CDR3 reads CASSLSGSPLHF. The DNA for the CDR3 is TGTGCCAGCAGTTTGTCCGGTTCACCCCTCCACTTT.

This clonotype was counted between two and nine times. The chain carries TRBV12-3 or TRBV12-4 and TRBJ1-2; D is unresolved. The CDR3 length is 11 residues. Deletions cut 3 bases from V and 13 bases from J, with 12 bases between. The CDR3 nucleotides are TGTGCCAGCAGTTTCAAGGGCTCTGCCACCTTC. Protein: CASSFKGSATF.